One sample yielded the 10 T cell receptor beta chains listed below, sequenced in a study of cytomegalovirus exposure and HLA in healthy donors. PCR primers comprised 60 Vbeta and 13 Jbeta primers. The method was immunoSEQ multiplex PCR; TCRdb's version includes in-frame clones alone and lacks a portion of them. Seen here are around 45,000 clones, around 53% observed once, and the top ten hold around 6%. The material sequenced was PBMCs. The receptor set was obtained from a man aged 55-75 years in good health and CMV-seronegative.

This clone was counted once. The V gene is TRBV29-1, the J gene TRBJ1-2, with 9 bases identical to TRBD1. The CDR3 covers 12 residues. The germline V gene encodes CDR1 SQVTM and CDR2 ANQGSEA. After removal of 5 bases from V and 9 bases from J, the junction contained 7 bases not matched to a gene. The CDR3 coding sequence is TGCAGCGTTTCGGGACAGGGAGGAAGCTACACCTTC. Residues: CSVSGQGGSYTF.

The chain employs TRBV27 and TRBJ1-1; weak D call: TRBD1 (5 bases). Trimming pared 3 bases from V and 4 bases from J, leaving 9 bases between. This CDR3 has 13 amino acids. Germline V gene lookup returns CDR1 MNHEY and CDR2 SMNVEV (reference sequence). CDR3 sequence: CASSFRRATEAFF. Here the CDR3 DNA reads TGTGCCAGCAGTTTTCGCAGGGCCACTGAAGCTTTCTTT.

The chain recombines TRBV29-1 with TRBJ2-1, with TRBD1 identical over 7 bases. The CDR3 sequence is 14 residues long. Germline CDR1 SQVTM, CDR2 ANQGSEA. The V and J ends lost 5 bases and 7 bases, in that order; junction bases with no gene match: 11. The DNA for the CDR3 is TGCAGCGTTATGGTACAGGGGTCAGTAAATGAGCAGTTCTTC. Translated: CSVMVQGSVNEQFF.

This clone has just a few counts. The chain joins TRBV9 to TRBJ2-5; no clear D gene. CDR1 is SGDLS, CDR2 YYNGEE, per germline. The CDR3 covers 13 residues. Trimming shortened V by 0 bases and J by 1 base, and 4 bases separated the two germline ends. For the CDR3, the DNA is TGTGCCAGCAGCGTAGGGCCCCAAGAGACCCAGTACTTC. Its protein is CASSVGPQETQYF.

The chain recombines TRBV18 with TRBJ2-1, with TRBD1 identical over 7 bases. After removal of 3 bases from V and 4 bases from J, the junction contained 9 bases not matched to a gene. This CDR3 has 16 residues. Germline V gene data show CDR1 as KGHSH and CDR2 as LQKENI. The chain's CDR3 is CASSPPGQRVYNEQFF. In nucleotides, the CDR3 is TGTGCCAGCTCACCCCCGGGACAGAGAGTTTACAATGAGCAGTTCTTC.

The chain links TRBV6-1 to TRBJ2-3; D is undetermined. The CDR3 has 14 residues. Trimming cost V 1 base and J 8 bases, with 13 bases left between them. Germline loops: CDR1 MNHNS, CDR2 SASEGT. In nucleotides, the CDR3 is TGTGCCAGCAGTGAAGGATCTGGAACGGGTACGCAGTATTTT. It is translated as CASSEGSGTGTQYF.

This chain joins TRBV6-1 and TRBJ2-7, with 7 bases fitting TRBD1. The germline V gene has CDR1 MNHNS and CDR2 SASEGT. The CDR3 has 13 amino acids. Unmatched junction bases numbered 5, after V lost 7 bases and J lost 2 bases. In nucleotides, the CDR3 is TGTGCCAGCACCACAGGGGTGGCCTACGAGCAGTACTTC. It codes for CASTTGVAYEQYF.

The rearrangement uses TRBV6-5 and TRBJ2-5, with 8 bases identical to TRBD2. Germline trimming cut 3 bases from V and 5 bases from J; bases unmatched to any gene: 11. The germline gives CDR1 MNHEY, CDR2 SVGAGI. The CDR3 totals 16 residues. This chain's CDR3 is CASSYSGTRALETQYF. The CDR3 region has the DNA TGTGCCAGCAGTTATTCCGGGACTAGGGCGCTGGAGACCCAGTACTTC.

The V and J genes are TRBV7-2 and TRBJ1-2; 10 bases fit TRBD1. Germline CDR1 reads SGHTA; CDR2 reads FQGNSA. The CDR3 is 15 amino acids. V trimming: 5 bases; J trimming: 8 bases; junction bases outside the gene matches: 11. The CDR3 here is CASSLIFRDRGGYTF. DNA of the CDR3: TGTGCCAGCAGCCTTATTTTCCGGGACAGGGGCGGCTACACCTTC. Using reference TRBV7-2 and TRBJ1-2 for the parts outside the CDR3, the full variable domain is GAGVSQSPSNKVTEKGKDVELRCDPISGHTALYWYRQSLGQGLEFLIYFQGNSAPDKSGLPSDRFSAERTGGSVSTLTIQRTQQEDSAVYLCASSLIFRDRGGYTFGSGTRLTVV.

This clone was seen a handful of times. This chain links TRBV2 with TRBJ2-5, with 8 positions matching TRBD2. V dropped 7 bases and J dropped 3; count of bases not matched to a gene: 10. Germline CDR1 is SNHLY and CDR2 is FYNNEI. The CDR3 is made up of 15 amino acids. The CDR3 DNA follows: TGTGCCAGCAAATTAAGCGGGGGAGGGGAAGAGACCCAGTACTTC. Its translation is CASKLSGGGEETQYF.